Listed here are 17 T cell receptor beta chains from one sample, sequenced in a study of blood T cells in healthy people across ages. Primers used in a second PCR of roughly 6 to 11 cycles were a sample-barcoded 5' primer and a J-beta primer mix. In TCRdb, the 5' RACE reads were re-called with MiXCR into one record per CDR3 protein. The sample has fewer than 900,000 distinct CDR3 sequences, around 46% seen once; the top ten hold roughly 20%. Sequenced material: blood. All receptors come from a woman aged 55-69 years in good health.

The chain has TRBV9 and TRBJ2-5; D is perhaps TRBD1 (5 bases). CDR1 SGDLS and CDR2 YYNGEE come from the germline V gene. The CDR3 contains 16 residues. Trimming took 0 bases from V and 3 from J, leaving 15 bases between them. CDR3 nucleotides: TGTGCCAGCAGCGTAGCTACAGGAAGGGTCGAAGAGACCCAGTACTTC. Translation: CASSVATGRVEETQYF.

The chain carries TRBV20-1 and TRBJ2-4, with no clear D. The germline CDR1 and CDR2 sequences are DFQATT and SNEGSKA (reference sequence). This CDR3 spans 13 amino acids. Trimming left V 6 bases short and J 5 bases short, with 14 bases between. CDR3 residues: CSAQTPSQNIQYF. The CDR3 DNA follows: TGCAGTGCGCAAACCCCCAGCCAAAACATTCAGTACTTC.

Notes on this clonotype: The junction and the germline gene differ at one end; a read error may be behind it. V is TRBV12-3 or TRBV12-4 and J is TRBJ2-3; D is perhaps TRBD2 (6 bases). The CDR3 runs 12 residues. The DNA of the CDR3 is TGTGTCAGCAGGAACCGGGACTATACGCAGTATTTT. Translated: CVSRNRDYTQYF.

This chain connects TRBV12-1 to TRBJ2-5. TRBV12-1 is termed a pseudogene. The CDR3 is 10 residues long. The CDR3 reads CASSSNQQYF. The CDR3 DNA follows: TGTGCCAGCAGCTCGAATCAGCAGTACTTC.

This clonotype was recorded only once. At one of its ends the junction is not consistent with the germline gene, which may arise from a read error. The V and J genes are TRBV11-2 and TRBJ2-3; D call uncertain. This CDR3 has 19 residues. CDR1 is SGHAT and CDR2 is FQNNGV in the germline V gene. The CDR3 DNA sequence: TGTACCAGCAGCTCCAGGTTCTTGGGCAGCGCCCCCCGACTAGATACGCAGTATTTT. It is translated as CTSSSRFLGSAPRLDTQYF.

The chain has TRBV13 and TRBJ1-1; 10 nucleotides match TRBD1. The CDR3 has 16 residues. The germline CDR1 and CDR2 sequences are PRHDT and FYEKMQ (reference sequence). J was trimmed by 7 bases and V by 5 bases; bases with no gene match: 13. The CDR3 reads CASSKGQGGVHLEAFF. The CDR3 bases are TGTGCCAGCAGCAAAGGACAGGGGGGAGTCCACCTTGAAGCTTTCTTT.

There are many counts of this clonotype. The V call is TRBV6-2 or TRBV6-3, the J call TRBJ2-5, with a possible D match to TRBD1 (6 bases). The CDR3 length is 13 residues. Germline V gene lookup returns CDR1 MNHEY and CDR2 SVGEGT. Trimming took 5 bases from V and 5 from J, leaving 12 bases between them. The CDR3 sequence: CASSTFTGETQYF. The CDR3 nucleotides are TGTGCCAGCAGTACCTTCACAGGGGAGACCCAGTACTTC.

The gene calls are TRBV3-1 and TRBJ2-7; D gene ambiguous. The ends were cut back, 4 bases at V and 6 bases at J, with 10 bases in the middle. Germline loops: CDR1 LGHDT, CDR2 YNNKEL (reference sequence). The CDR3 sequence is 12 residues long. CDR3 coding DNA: TGTGCCAGCAGCCTTATCGACGGCGAGCAGTACTTC. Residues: CASSLIDGEQYF.

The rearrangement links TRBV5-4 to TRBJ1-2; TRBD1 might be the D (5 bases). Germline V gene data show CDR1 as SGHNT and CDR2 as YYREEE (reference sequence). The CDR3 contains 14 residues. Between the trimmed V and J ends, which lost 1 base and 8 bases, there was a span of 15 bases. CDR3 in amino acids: CASSLIWGRNGYTF. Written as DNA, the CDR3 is TGTGCCAGCAGCTTGATATGGGGGAGAAACGGCTACACCTTC. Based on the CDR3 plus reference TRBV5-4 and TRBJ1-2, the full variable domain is ETGVTQSPTHLIKTRGQQVTLRCSSQSGHNTVSWYQQALGQGPQFIFQYYREEENGRGNFPPRFSGLQFPNYSSELNVNALELDDSALYLCASSLIWGRNGYTFGSGTRLTVV.

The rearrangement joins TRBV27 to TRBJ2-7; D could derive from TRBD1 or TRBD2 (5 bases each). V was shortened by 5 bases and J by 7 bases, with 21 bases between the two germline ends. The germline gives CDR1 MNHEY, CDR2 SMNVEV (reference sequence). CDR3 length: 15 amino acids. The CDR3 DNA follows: TGTGCCAGCAGTGGATCCGGGACCCCGGGTGGGGAGCAGTACTTC. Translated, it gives CASSGSGTPGGEQYF.

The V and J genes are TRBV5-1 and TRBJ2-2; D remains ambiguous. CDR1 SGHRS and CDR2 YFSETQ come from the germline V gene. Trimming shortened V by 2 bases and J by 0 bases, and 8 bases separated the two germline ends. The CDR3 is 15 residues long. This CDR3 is CASSLPLPNTGELFF. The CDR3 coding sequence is TGCGCCAGCAGCTTACCACTTCCGAACACCGGGGAGCTGTTTTTT. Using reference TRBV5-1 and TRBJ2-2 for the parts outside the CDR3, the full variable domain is KAGVTQTPRYLIKTRGQQVTLSCSPISGHRSVSWYQQTPGQGLQFLFEYFSETQRNKGNFPGRFSGRQFSNSRSEMNVSTLELGDSALYLCASSLPLPNTGELFFGEGSRLTVL.

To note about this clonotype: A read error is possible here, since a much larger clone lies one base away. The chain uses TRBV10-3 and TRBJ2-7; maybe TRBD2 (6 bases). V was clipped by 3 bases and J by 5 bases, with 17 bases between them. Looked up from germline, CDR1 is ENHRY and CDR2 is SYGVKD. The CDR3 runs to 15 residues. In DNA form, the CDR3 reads TGTGCCATCAGTGATCCGGGCGGGGTAGTTCACGAGCAGTACTTC. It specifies CAISDPGGVVHEQYF.

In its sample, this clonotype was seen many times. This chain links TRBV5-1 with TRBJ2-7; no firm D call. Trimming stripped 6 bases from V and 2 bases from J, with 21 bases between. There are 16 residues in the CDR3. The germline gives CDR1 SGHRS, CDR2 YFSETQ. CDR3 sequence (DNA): TGCGCCAGCACCCAATCAACCGGACGGATTCCCTACGAGCAGTACTTC. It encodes CASTQSTGRIPYEQYF.

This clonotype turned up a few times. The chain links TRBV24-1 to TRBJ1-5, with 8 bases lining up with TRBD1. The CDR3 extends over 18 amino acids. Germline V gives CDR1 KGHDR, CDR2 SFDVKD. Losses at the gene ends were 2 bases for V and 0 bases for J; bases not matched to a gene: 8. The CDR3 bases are TGTGCCACCAGTGATTCCGGGACAGGTAGGCTTAGCAATCAGCCCCAGCATTTT. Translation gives CATSDSGTGRLSNQPQHF.

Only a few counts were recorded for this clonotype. The CDR3 region has the DNA TGTGCCAGCAGCCAAGATGGGGGTTCAGGGTTTTTTAGCAATCAGCCCCAGCATTTT. Translated: CASSQDGGSGFFSNQPQHF. The chain couples TRBV4-2 to TRBJ1-5; maybe TRBD1 (5 bases). The ends were cut back, 0 bases at V and 0 bases at J, with 18 bases in the middle. The CDR3 contains 19 residues. Germline CDR1 reads LGHNA; CDR2 reads YNFKEQ.

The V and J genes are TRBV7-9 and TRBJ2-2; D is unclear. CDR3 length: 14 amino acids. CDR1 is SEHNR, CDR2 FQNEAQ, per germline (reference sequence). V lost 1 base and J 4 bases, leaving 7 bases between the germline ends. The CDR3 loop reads CASSLGQATGELFF. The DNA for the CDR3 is TGTGCCAGCAGCTTAGGGCAGGCCACCGGGGAGCTGTTTTTT.

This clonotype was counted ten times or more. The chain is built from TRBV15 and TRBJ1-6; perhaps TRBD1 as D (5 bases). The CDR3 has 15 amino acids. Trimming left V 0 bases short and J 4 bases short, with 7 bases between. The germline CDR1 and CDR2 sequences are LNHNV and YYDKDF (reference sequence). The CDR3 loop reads CATSREEGYNSPLHF. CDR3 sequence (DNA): TGTGCCACCAGCAGAGAGGAGGGGTATAATTCACCCCTCCACTTT. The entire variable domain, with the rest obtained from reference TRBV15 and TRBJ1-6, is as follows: DAMVIQNPRYQVTQFGKPVTLSCSQTLNHNVMYWYQQKSSQAPKLLFHYYDKDFNNEADTPDNFQSRRPNTSFCFLDIRSPGLGDTAMYLCATSREEGYNSPLHFGNGTRLTVT.